The clone carrying this T cell receptor (beta chain) was observed many times. Its antigen remains unidentified. These data come from a study of breast tumors, draining lymph nodes, adjacent tissues. Breast cancer patients provided tissue from their axillary draining lymph nodes. The CDR3 totals 18 residues. V dropped 5 bases and J dropped 0 bases, with 18 bases sitting between them. CDR1 and CDR2 from the germline V gene are KGHDR and SFDVKD. Each CDR3 protein is one row after TCRdb ran MiXCR on the multiplex PCR reads. The sample includes approximately 250,000 distinct CDR3 sequences, under 35% of them seen just once. Study-wide results and caveats: Tumors had less TCR diversity than lymph nodes, more than nontumor tissue. Data fit most tumor T cells coming from lymph node, expanding in tumor. Luminal-like breast cancer showed significantly higher tumor–nontumor repertoire similarity than basal-like. Data only fit, rather than demonstrated, lymph node origin of most tumor T cells.

The receptor was isolated from a female donor with breast cancer. Some clones in this sample may be carry-over from other donors' samples. V usage is TRBV24-1 and J usage is TRBJ2-2, with a possible D match to TRBD2 (5 bases). Sequencing was done on a sample of axillary lymph node tissue. CDR3 amino acids: CATSVGNVAGPNTGELFF. CDR3 nucleotide sequence: TGTGCCACCAGTGTCGGGAACGTTGCCGGACCGAACACCGGGGAGCTGTTTTTT.